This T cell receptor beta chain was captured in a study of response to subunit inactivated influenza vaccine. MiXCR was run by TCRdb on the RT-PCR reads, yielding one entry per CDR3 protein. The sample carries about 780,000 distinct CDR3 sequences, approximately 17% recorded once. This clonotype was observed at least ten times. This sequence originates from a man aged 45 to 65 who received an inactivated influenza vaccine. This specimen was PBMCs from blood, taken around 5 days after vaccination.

DNA for the CDR3: TGTGCCAGCAGCTTAGCTGGTAGCGGGATAGTGGTTGAGCAGTTCTTC. Encoded protein: CASSLAGSGIVVEQFF. The gene calls are TRBV7-2 and TRBJ2-1, with TRBD2 identical over 8 bases. The trim removed 0 bases at V and 9 bases at J, leaving 10 bases unmatched. The CDR3 totals 16 residues. The V gene's germline CDR1 is SGHTA and CDR2 FQGNSA. Full variable domain (remainder filled in from reference TRBV7-2 and TRBJ2-1): GAGVSQSPSNKVTEKGKDVELRCDPISGHTALYWYRQSLGQGLEFLIYFQGNSAPDKSGLPSDRFSAERTGGSVSTLTIQRTQQEDSAVYLCASSLAGSGIVVEQFFGPGTRLTVL.